This T cell receptor (beta chain) originates from a study of blood T cell repertoires in COVID-19. In the source study's methods: Researchers report that nucleated cell counts were estimated from reference gene primer amplification. Here immunoSEQ multiplex PCR was the method, and the copy in TCRdb shows in-frame clones only, minus some. Clone size and the V and J calls come from that table; the DNA yielded D and trimming. The sample consists of about 520,000 clones, 80% to 90% of them appearing once. This CDR3 region has 16 residues. The V and J ends lost 6 bases and 7 bases respectively, with 22 bases between them. The germline V gene encodes CDR1 LGHDT and CDR2 YNNKEL (reference sequence).

This clonotype was sampled from a human donor in a cohort sampled during active COVID-19. Input material: peripheral blood. The chain carries TRBV3-1 (or the pseudogene TRBV3-2) and TRBJ2-1; tentatively, D is TRBD1 (5 bases). In nucleotides, the CDR3 is TGTGCCAGCAGTCTACTTCAAGGGGCGACAGTTAATGAGCAGTTCTTC. Translating it yields CASSLLQGATVNEQFF.